This T cell receptor (beta chain) comes out of a study of blood T cell repertoires in COVID-19. Each exposed participant met a COVID-19 case in the 2 weeks preceding study entry. This CDR3 comprises 13 residues. V was clipped by 7 bases and J by 5 bases, with 17 bases between them. Germline V gene data show CDR1 as SQVTM and CDR2 as ANQGSEA. TCRdb's copy holds only in-frame clones and misses some; the assay was immunoSEQ multiplex PCR. The data contain 210,000 or so clones, around nine tenths of them singletons. J is TRBJ1-1 and V is TRBV29-1, with TRBD1 as a possible D gene (6 bases). This clonotype originated in a woman under 40 who had been exposed to COVID-19. Specimen: PBMCs or T cells enriched from blood (not recorded which). CDR3 nucleotide sequence: TGCAGCGGAAAGACAGGTACACTGACTGAAGCTTTCTTT. Translated: CSGKTGTLTEAFF.